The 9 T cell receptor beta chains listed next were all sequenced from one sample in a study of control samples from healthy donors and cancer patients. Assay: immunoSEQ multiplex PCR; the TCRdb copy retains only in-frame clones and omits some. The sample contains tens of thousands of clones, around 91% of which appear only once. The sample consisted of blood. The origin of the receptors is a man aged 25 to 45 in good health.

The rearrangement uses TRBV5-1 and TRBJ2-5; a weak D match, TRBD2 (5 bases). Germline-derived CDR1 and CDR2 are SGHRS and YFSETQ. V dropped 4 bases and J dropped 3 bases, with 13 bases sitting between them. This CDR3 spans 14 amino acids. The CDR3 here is CASSLGSSKETQYF. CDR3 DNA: TGCGCCAGCAGCCTGGGGAGTAGCAAAGAGACCCAGTACTTC.

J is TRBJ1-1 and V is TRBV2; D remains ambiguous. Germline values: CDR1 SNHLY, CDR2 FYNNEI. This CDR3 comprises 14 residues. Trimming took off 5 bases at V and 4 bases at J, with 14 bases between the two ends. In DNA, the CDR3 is TGTGCCAGCAGTAAGGACGGGTTGGGCACTGAAGCTTTCTTT. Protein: CASSKDGLGTEAFF.

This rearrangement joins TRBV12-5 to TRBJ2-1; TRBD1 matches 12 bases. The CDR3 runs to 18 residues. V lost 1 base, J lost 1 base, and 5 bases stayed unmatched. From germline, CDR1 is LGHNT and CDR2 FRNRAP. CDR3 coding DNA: TGTGCTAGTGGTTTGGGGGACAGGGGGCTGGTGTCCTACAATGAGCAGTTCTTC. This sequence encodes CASGLGDRGLVSYNEQFF.

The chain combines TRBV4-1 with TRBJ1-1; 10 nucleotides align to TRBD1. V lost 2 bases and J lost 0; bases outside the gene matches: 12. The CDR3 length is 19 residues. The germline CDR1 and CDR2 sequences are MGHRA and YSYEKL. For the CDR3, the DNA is TGCGCCAGCAGCCAAAAGGGGGGGACAGGGGCCTTCATGAACACTGAAGCTTTCTTT. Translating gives CASSQKGGTGAFMNTEAFF.

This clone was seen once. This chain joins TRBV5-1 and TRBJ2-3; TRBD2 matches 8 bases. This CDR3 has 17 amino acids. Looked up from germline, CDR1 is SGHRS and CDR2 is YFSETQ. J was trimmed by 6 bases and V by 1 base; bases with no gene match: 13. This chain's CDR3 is CASSLWGRAGVSDTQYF. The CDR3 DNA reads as TGCGCCAGCAGCTTGTGGGGGCGAGCGGGGGTTTCGGATACGCAGTATTTT.

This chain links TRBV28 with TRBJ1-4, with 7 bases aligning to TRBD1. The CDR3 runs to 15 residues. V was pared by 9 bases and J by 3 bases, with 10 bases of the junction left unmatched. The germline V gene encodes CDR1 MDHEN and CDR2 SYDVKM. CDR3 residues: CASRQGDLANEKLFF. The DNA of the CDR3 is TGTGCCAGTAGACAGGGAGATCTGGCTAATGAAAAACTGTTTTTT.

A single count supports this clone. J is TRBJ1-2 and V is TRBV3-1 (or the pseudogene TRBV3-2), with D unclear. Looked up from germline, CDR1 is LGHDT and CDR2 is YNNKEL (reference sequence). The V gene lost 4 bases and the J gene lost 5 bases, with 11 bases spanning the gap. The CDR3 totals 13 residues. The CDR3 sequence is CASSLDGQYGYTF. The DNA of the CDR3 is TGTGCCAGCAGCCTGGACGGGCAATATGGCTACACCTTC.

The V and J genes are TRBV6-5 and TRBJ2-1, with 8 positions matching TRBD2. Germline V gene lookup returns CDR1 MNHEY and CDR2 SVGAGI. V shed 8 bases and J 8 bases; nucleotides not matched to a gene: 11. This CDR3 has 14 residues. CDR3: CASSPGLEGDEQFF. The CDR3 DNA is TGTGCCAGCTCTCCGGGACTAGAGGGGGATGAGCAGTTCTTC.

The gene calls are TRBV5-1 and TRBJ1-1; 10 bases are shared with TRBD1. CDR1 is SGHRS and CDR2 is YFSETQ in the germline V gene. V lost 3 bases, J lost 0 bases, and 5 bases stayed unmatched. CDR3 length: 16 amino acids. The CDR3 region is CASSSGTGVMNTEAFF. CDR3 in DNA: TGCGCCAGCAGCTCTGGGACAGGGGTTATGAACACTGAAGCTTTCTTT.